A selection of T cell receptor beta chains follows, all from one sample in a study of brain T cells in children with intractable seizures. The protocol was immunoSEQ multiplex PCR, while the TCRdb copy is restricted to in-frame clones and leaves out a portion. The sample records about 22,000 clones, 85% to 95% being singletons. The material was peripheral blood, obtained at surgery. The receptor set was obtained from a boy younger than 18 with focal cortical dysplasia and intractable seizures. Both conserved end residues are part of each CDR3. A D gene is named only where the DNA matches it firmly. Clone size, where shown, is once, few, many, or a class for clones that have expanded.

CDR3 protein: CASSIGGQRKNIQYF
CDR3 DNA: TGTGCCAGTAGTATAGGGGGACAGAGAAAAAACATTCAGTACTTC
D gene: TRBD1
V gene: TRBV19
clone size: .
J gene: TRBJ2-4

CDR3 protein: CASSFTVLSATNEKLFF
CDR3 DNA: TGTGCCAGCAGCTTCACAGTCTTGTCTGCAACTAATGAAAAACTGTTTTTT
D gene: .
V gene: TRBV13
clone size: .
J gene: TRBJ1-4

CDR3 protein: CASSYTGQGDGYTF
CDR3 DNA: TGTGCCAGCAGTTACACCGGACAGGGGGATGGCTACACCTTC
D gene: TRBD1
V gene: TRBV6-2/TRBV6-3
clone size: .
J gene: TRBJ1-2

CDR3 protein: CASSLDIVGAYEQYF
CDR3 DNA: TGTGCCAGCAGCTTAGATATAGTTGGTGCCTACGAGCAGTACTTC
D gene: .
V gene: TRBV11-2
clone size: .
J gene: TRBJ2-7

CDR3 protein: CASSQDITYEQYF
CDR3 DNA: TGCGCCAGCAGCCAAGATATAACCTACGAGCAGTACTTC
D gene: .
V gene: TRBV4-1
clone size: .
J gene: TRBJ2-7

CDR3 protein: CASSDTDRGLTNEKLFF
CDR3 DNA: TGTGCCAGCAGCGATACGGACAGGGGTCTAACTAATGAAAAACTGTTTTTT
D gene: TRBD1
V gene: TRBV27
clone size: .
J gene: TRBJ1-4

CDR3 protein: CASYSSYGYTF
CDR3 DNA: TGTGCCAGCTACAGCTCCTATGGCTACACCTTC
D gene: .
V gene: TRBV9
clone size: .
J gene: TRBJ1-2

CDR3 protein: CASSPQGAAGNTIYF
CDR3 DNA: TGTGCCAGCTCACCCCAGGGGGCCGCTGGAAACACCATATATTTT
D gene: TRBD1
V gene: TRBV18
clone size: .
J gene: TRBJ1-3

CDR3 protein: CASSLGQGGTGELFF
CDR3 DNA: TGCGCCAGCAGCTTGGGACAGGGGGGCACCGGGGAGCTGTTTTTT
D gene: TRBD1
V gene: TRBV5-1
clone size: .
J gene: TRBJ2-2

CDR3 protein: CASRIGRRNTGELFF
CDR3 DNA: TGTGCCAGCAGGATCGGACGTCGGAACACCGGGGAGCTGTTTTTT
D gene: .
V gene: TRBV6-5
clone size: .
J gene: TRBJ2-2

CDR3 protein: CASSPTDSRLGNTIYF
CDR3 DNA: TGTGCCAGCAGCCCAACGGACAGTAGGTTGGGAAACACCATATATTTT
D gene: .
V gene: TRBV21-1
clone size: .
J gene: TRBJ1-3

CDR3 protein: CASRKGVNNSPLHF
CDR3 DNA: TGTGCCAGCAGGAAGGGGGTAAATAATTCACCCCTCCACTTT
D gene: .
V gene: TRBV27
clone size: .
J gene: TRBJ1-6

CDR3 protein: CASSSRADILYNEQFF
CDR3 DNA: TGTGCCAGCAGCTCCAGGGCAGACATATTATACAATGAGCAGTTCTTC
D gene: .
V gene: TRBV7-2
clone size: .
J gene: TRBJ2-1

CDR3 protein: CASSLSSGSEQFF
CDR3 DNA: TGTGCCAGCAGTTTGTCGTCGGGAAGTGAGCAGTTCTTC
D gene: .
V gene: TRBV27
clone size: .
J gene: TRBJ2-1

CDR3 protein: CATSDARRGYGYTF
CDR3 DNA: TGTGCCACCAGTGACGCGCGCAGGGGTTATGGCTACACCTTC
D gene: .
V gene: TRBV24-1
clone size: .
J gene: TRBJ1-2

CDR3 protein: CASSPGGSPDSPLHF
CDR3 DNA: TGTGCCAGCAGTCCTGGGGGCTCCCCGGATTCACCCCTCCACTTT
D gene: .
V gene: TRBV28
clone size: .
J gene: TRBJ1-6

CDR3 protein: CASSSPGTGDYEQYF
CDR3 DNA: TGTGCCAGCAGTTCTCCCGGGACAGGGGACTACGAGCAGTACTTC
D gene: TRBD1
V gene: TRBV28
clone size: .
J gene: TRBJ2-7

CDR3 protein: CASSETYGGNQPQHF
CDR3 DNA: TGTGCCAGCAGCGAAACGTACGGGGGCAATCAGCCCCAGCATTTT
D gene: .
V gene: TRBV11-1
clone size: .
J gene: TRBJ1-5

CDR3 protein: CAISEDRSNSPLHF
CDR3 DNA: TGTGCCATCAGCGAGGACAGGAGTAATTCACCCCTCCACTTT
D gene: TRBD1
V gene: TRBV10-3
clone size: .
J gene: TRBJ1-6

CDR3 protein: CASSLLAGAFGHEQFF
CDR3 DNA: TGCGCCAGCAGCCTCCTAGCGGGGGCCTTTGGACATGAGCAGTTCTTC
D gene: TRBD2
V gene: TRBV4-1
clone size: once
J gene: TRBJ2-1

CDR3 protein: CASSPNTGELFF
CDR3 DNA: TGTGCCAGCAGCCCGAACACCGGGGAGCTGTTTTTT
D gene: .
V gene: TRBV7-9
clone size: .
J gene: TRBJ2-2

CDR3 protein: CSGTKDNEQFF
CDR3 DNA: TGCAGCGGTACAAAGGACAATGAGCAGTTCTTC
D gene: .
V gene: TRBV29-1
clone size: .
J gene: TRBJ2-1

CDR3 protein: CATSDTGTSGPRANTGELFF
CDR3 DNA: TGTGCCACCAGTGACACCGGGACTAGCGGGCCTCGGGCGAACACCGGGGAGCTGTTTTTT
D gene: TRBD2
V gene: TRBV24-1
clone size: .
J gene: TRBJ2-2

CDR3 protein: CASSEGDHEKLFF
CDR3 DNA: TGTGCCAGCAGTGAAGGGGACCATGAAAAACTGTTTTTT
D gene: .
V gene: TRBV6-1
clone size: .
J gene: TRBJ1-4

CDR3 protein: CASSLALEGQGVVPPGNTEAFF
CDR3 DNA: TGTGCCAGCAGCTTAGCGTTAGAGGGACAGGGCGTAGTCCCACCCGGGAACACTGAAGCTTTCTTT
D gene: TRBD1
V gene: TRBV7-6
clone size: .
J gene: TRBJ1-1

CDR3 protein: CASSLESRVSGNTIYF
CDR3 DNA: TGTGCCAGCAGCTTGGAATCCAGGGTTTCTGGAAACACCATATATTTT
D gene: .
V gene: TRBV7-6
clone size: .
J gene: TRBJ1-3

CDR3 protein: CATGVSSSSGANVLTF
CDR3 DNA: TGTGCCACCGGGGTGAGTTCGAGCTCTGGGGCCAACGTCCTGACTTTC
D gene: .
V gene: TRBV24-1
clone size: .
J gene: TRBJ2-6

CDR3 protein: CATSDPGGTDTQYF
CDR3 DNA: TGTGCCACCAGTGACCCAGGGGGCACAGATACGCAGTATTTT
D gene: .
V gene: TRBV24-1
clone size: .
J gene: TRBJ2-3

CDR3 protein: CASSPRDRVESPLHF
CDR3 DNA: TGTGCCAGCAGTCCCCGGGACAGGGTGGAATCACCCCTCCACTTT
D gene: TRBD1
V gene: TRBV6-5
clone size: .
J gene: TRBJ1-6

CDR3 protein: CASSIEEGSNQPQHF
CDR3 DNA: TGTGCCAGTAGTATAGAAGAGGGAAGCAATCAGCCCCAGCATTTT
D gene: .
V gene: TRBV19
clone size: .
J gene: TRBJ1-5

CDR3 protein: CASSYSLAQGGDTQYF
CDR3 DNA: TGTGCCAGCAGTTACTCGTTGGCGCAGGGTGGGGATACGCAGTATTTT
D gene: .
V gene: TRBV6-6
clone size: .
J gene: TRBJ2-3

CDR3 protein: CASSLHTYNEQFF
CDR3 DNA: TGTGCCAGCAGCTTACACACTTACAATGAGCAGTTCTTC
D gene: .
V gene: TRBV13
clone size: .
J gene: TRBJ2-1

CDR3 protein: CASSLLGSSYNSPLHF
CDR3 DNA: TGTGCCAGCAGCTTACTCGGGAGCTCCTATAATTCACCCCTCCACTTT
D gene: .
V gene: TRBV7-9
clone size: .
J gene: TRBJ1-6

CDR3 protein: CASSPEWGYEQYF
CDR3 DNA: TGTGCCAGCAGCCCTGAATGGGGCTACGAGCAGTACTTC
D gene: .
V gene: TRBV7-9
clone size: .
J gene: TRBJ2-7

CDR3 protein: CASSKNVGAGGKGNSPLHF
CDR3 DNA: TGTGCCAGCAGCAAAAACGTTGGGGCAGGGGGCAAGGGTAATTCACCCCTCCACTTT
D gene: .
V gene: TRBV21-1
clone size: .
J gene: TRBJ1-6

CDR3 protein: CASSIAGTGANVLTF
CDR3 DNA: TGTGCCAGTAGTATAGCGGGGACTGGGGCCAACGTCCTGACTTTC
D gene: .
V gene: TRBV19
clone size: .
J gene: TRBJ2-6

CDR3 protein: CASKIQTNTEAFF
CDR3 DNA: TGTGCCAGCAAAATACAGACGAACACTGAAGCTTTCTTT
D gene: .
V gene: TRBV2
clone size: .
J gene: TRBJ1-1